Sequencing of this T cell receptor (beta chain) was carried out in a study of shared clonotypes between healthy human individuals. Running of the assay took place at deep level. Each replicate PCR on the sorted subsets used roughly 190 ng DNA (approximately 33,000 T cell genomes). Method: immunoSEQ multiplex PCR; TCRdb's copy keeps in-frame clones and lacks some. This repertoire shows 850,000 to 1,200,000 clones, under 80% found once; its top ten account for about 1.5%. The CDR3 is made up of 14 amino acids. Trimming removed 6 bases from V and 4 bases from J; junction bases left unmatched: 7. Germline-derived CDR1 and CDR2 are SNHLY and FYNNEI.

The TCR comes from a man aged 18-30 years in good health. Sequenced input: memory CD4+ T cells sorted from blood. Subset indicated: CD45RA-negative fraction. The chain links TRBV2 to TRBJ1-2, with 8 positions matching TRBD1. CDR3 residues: CASRDRGRAYGYTF. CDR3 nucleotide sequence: TGTGCCAGCAGAGACAGGGGTCGGGCCTATGGCTACACCTTC.